These 21 T cell receptor beta chains were all obtained from the same sample, sequenced in a study of CD8 T cells in Susac syndrome. RNA totalling about 0.45 to 1 ug underwent reverse transcription with random hexamers. TCRdb re-called the immunoSEQ multiplex PCR reads through MiXCR, storing one row per CDR3 protein. The sample has some 220,000 distinct CDR3 sequences, around 96% seen once. The sample was CD4+ T cells from PBMCs. The receptors here all came from a human donor with multiple sclerosis.

The V and J genes are TRBV2 and TRBJ2-7; 7 nucleotides line up with TRBD2. The CDR3 is 13 amino acids. V trimming: 7 bases; J trimming: 6 bases; junction bases outside the gene matches: 9. Germline V gene data show CDR1 as SNHLY and CDR2 as FYNNEI. The CDR3 sequence is CASTGLGSAEQYF. The CDR3, as DNA: TGTGCCAGCACCGGACTAGGGTCCGCCGAGCAGTACTTC.

The sample holds one count of this clonotype. The V call is TRBV20-1, the J call TRBJ1-6, with D possibly TRBD1 on 5 matching bases. CDR1 and CDR2 from the germline V gene are DFQATT and SNEGSKA (reference sequence). Trimming removed 1 base at V and 9 bases at J, with 13 bases between. The CDR3 loop spans 14 amino acids. The CDR3, as DNA: TGCAGTGCTAGAGTAGGTCAGGGTGGTTCACCCCTCCACTTT. This sequence encodes CSARVGQGGSPLHF.

This chain connects TRBV2 to TRBJ2-1; D call uncertain. Germline CDR1 and CDR2: SNHLY and FYNNEI. The CDR3 is 11 amino acids. V was trimmed by 4 bases and J by 7 bases, leaving 5 bases between them. In nucleotides, the CDR3 is TGTGCCAGCAGTGCGATAAATGAGCAGTTCTTC. Encoded protein: CASSAINEQFF. The variable domain in full, with the rest retrieved from reference TRBV2 and TRBJ2-1, is EPEVTQTPSHQVTQMGQEVILRCVPISNHLYFYWYRQILGQKVEFLVSFYNNEISEKSEIFDDQFSVERPDGSNFTLKIRSTKLEDSAMYFCASSAINEQFFGPGTRLTVL.

The gene calls are TRBV20-1 and TRBJ2-5, with 8 bases fitting TRBD2. The J segment lost 3 bases and the V segment lost 6 bases, leaving 6 bases of the junction unmatched. Germline CDR1 and CDR2: DFQATT and SNEGSKA (reference sequence). The CDR3 consists of 13 residues. CDR3 DNA: TGCAGTGCCTATCGGGGGGGCAAAGAGACCCAGTACTTC. Its protein is CSAYRGGKETQYF.

This clonotype came up once. J is TRBJ2-5 and V is TRBV5-4; D is undetermined. Germline values: CDR1 SGHNT, CDR2 YYREEE (reference sequence). The CDR3 is 14 amino acids. With 4 bases removed from V and 1 base from J, the gap between germline ends came to 11 bases. CDR3 sequence (DNA): TGTGCCAGCAGCGCACCCGACGGCCAAGAGACCCAGTACTTC. Protein: CASSAPDGQETQYF.

V usage is TRBV29-1 and J usage is TRBJ1-2; weak D call: TRBD1 (5 bases). The CDR3 extends over 14 amino acids. V shed 6 bases and J shed 2 bases, with 16 bases lying between them. Germline V gene sequence: CDR1 SQVTM, CDR2 ANQGSEA. In nucleotides, the CDR3 is TGCAGCGTGGCCCGCGGCAGGGAGAACTATGGCTACACCTTC. Translated, it gives CSVARGRENYGYTF.

The gene calls are TRBV12-5 and TRBJ1-5, with a tentative D call TRBD1 (5 bases). The CDR3 consists of 16 residues. CDR1 LGHNT and CDR2 FRNRAP come from the germline V gene. V was trimmed by 0 bases and J by 2 bases, leaving 11 bases between them. For the CDR3, the DNA is TGTGCTAGTGGTTTGGTACGGGGGTCGGGCAATCAGCCCCAGCATTTT. Protein sequence: CASGLVRGSGNQPQHF.

The chain links TRBV29-1 to TRBJ2-3; D gene uncertain. Germline V CDR1 and CDR2: SQVTM, ANQGSEA. The length of the CDR3 is 13 residues. V was cut by 2 bases and J by 1 base, with 7 bases left in between. In DNA, the CDR3 is TGCAGCGTTGAATTGTCTCGCACAGATACGCAGTATTTT. Its protein is CSVELSRTDTQYF.

The rearrangement joins TRBV9 to TRBJ2-7; D is possibly TRBD1 (5 bases). V was cut by 3 bases and J by 6 bases, with 13 bases left in between. The germline V gene encodes CDR1 SGDLS and CDR2 YYNGEE. CDR3 length: 13 residues. CDR3 in amino acids: CASSESRALEQYF. The CDR3 DNA reads as TGTGCCAGCAGCGAATCCAGGGCCCTCGAGCAGTACTTC.

This clonotype occurred once. This chain uses TRBV6-5 with TRBJ2-1; TRBD2 agrees at 11 bases. V dropped 4 bases and J dropped 4; count of bases not matched to a gene: 6. CDR3 length: 16 residues. Germline lookup yields CDR1 MNHEY and CDR2 SVGAGI. In DNA, the CDR3 is TGTGCCAGCAGTTCCCTACTAGCGGGAGATTACAATGAGCAGTTCTTC. Protein: CASSSLLAGDYNEQFF.

The chain joins TRBV29-1 to TRBJ2-3, with D maybe TRBD1 (5 bases). CDR1 SQVTM and CDR2 ANQGSEA come from the germline V gene. V was shortened by 4 bases and J by 2 bases, with 10 bases between the two germline ends. The CDR3 consists of 13 residues. The CDR3 nucleotides read TGCAGCGTTGGGACACGGACCACAGATACGCAGTATTTT. It specifies CSVGTRTTDTQYF.

The chain couples TRBV5-1 to TRBJ2-5, with D perhaps TRBD1 (6 bases). Germline CDR1 and CDR2: SGHRS and YFSETQ. V gave up 4 bases and J gave up 10 bases, with 14 bases separating them. This CDR3 has 12 residues. The CDR3 nucleotides read TGCGCCAGCAGCGTATCACAGGGAGACCAGTACTTC. Translated, it gives CASSVSQGDQYF. Variable domain in full (rest from reference TRBV5-1 and TRBJ2-5): KAGVTQTPRYLIKTRGQQVTLSCSPISGHRSVSWYQQTPGQGLQFLFEYFSETQRNKGNFPGRFSGRQFSNSRSEMNVSTLELGDSALYLCASSVSQGDQYFGPGTRLLVL.

The chain carries TRBV7-2 and TRBJ2-3; D unclear. Trimming shortened V by 1 base and J by 0 bases, and 11 bases separated the two germline ends. The CDR3 loop spans 16 amino acids. Germline V gene data show CDR1 as SGHTA and CDR2 as FQGNSA. The CDR3: CASSLGSFPSTDTQYF. The DNA for the CDR3 is TGTGCCAGCAGCTTAGGGTCATTCCCTAGCACAGATACGCAGTATTTT.

This sequence joins TRBV12-3 or TRBV12-4 and TRBJ2-1; the match to TRBD2 covers 7 bases. The CDR3 has 11 residues. The ends lost 4 bases at V and 15 bases at J; junction bases unmatched: 6. This CDR3 is CASSSLARWFF. The CDR3 nucleotides read TGTGCCAGCAGTTCACTAGCGCGTTGGTTCTTC.

This chain links TRBV12-3 or TRBV12-4 with TRBJ2-4, with D uncertain. The germline V and J ends were trimmed by 7 bases and 0 bases, with 10 bases remaining between them. The CDR3 contains 14 residues. The CDR3 loop reads CASISPLAKNIQYF. The CDR3, as DNA: TGTGCCAGCATTTCCCCATTAGCCAAAAACATTCAGTACTTC.

The V call is TRBV29-1, the J call TRBJ2-5, with D tentatively TRBD2 (6 bases). V shed 5 bases and J shed 4 bases, with 14 bases lying between them. CDR1 and CDR2 from the germline V gene are SQVTM and ANQGSEA. CDR3 length equals 13 residues. DNA for the CDR3: TGCAGCGTTCTTAAACTAGCCGGAGAGACCCAGTACTTC. The encoded protein is CSVLKLAGETQYF.

V usage is TRBV19 and J usage is TRBJ2-7; D may be TRBD1 (5 bases). From germline, CDR1 is LNHDA and CDR2 SQIVND (reference sequence). CDR3 length: 15 amino acids. V dropped 3 bases and J dropped 2 bases, with 14 bases sitting between them. CDR3 protein: CASSIFGAPAYEQYF. In DNA, the CDR3 is TGTGCCAGTAGTATTTTTGGGGCCCCTGCCTACGAGCAGTACTTC.

This chain joins TRBV19 and TRBJ2-1; D unresolved. The germline V and J ends were trimmed by 7 bases and 0 bases, with 13 bases remaining between them. Germline CDR1 is LNHDA and CDR2 is SQIVND (reference sequence). The CDR3 covers 15 residues. DNA of the CDR3: TGTGCCAGTAAGTTGAGCGCTACCTCCTACAATGAGCAGTTCTTC. Translating gives CASKLSATSYNEQFF.

The chain has TRBV20-1 and TRBJ2-1; 7 bases line up with TRBD2. Germline assignment: CDR1 DFQATT and CDR2 SNEGSKA (reference sequence). With 6 bases clipped from V and 0 bases from J, the junction kept 8 bases outside the gene matches. This CDR3 is built from 15 residues. The CDR3: CSAYEGGGSYNEQFF. The CDR3 DNA follows: TGCAGTGCCTACGAAGGCGGGGGCTCCTACAATGAGCAGTTCTTC.

The chain couples TRBV5-6 to TRBJ1-5; no clear D. Trimming shortened V by 1 base and J by 6 bases, and 5 bases separated the two germline ends. Germline V gives CDR1 SGHDT, CDR2 YYEEEE. The length of the CDR3 is 12 residues. CDR3 in amino acids: CASSLRAQPQHF. The CDR3 DNA reads TGTGCCAGCAGCTTGAGAGCTCAGCCCCAGCATTTT.

The gene calls are TRBV2 and TRBJ2-6; D unresolved. The CDR3 covers 14 residues. The V gene's germline CDR1 is SNHLY and CDR2 FYNNEI. V lost 5 bases and J lost 4, with 9 bases in between. For the CDR3, the DNA is TGTGCCAGCAGTCTCGGGTGGGGGGCCAACGTCCTGACTTTC. The encoded protein is CASSLGWGANVLTF. Using reference TRBV2 and TRBJ2-6 for the parts outside the CDR3, the full variable domain is EPEVTQTPSHQVTQMGQEVILRCVPISNHLYFYWYRQILGQKVEFLVSFYNNEISEKSEIFDDQFSVERPDGSNFTLKIRSTKLEDSAMYFCASSLGWGANVLTFGAGSRLTVL.